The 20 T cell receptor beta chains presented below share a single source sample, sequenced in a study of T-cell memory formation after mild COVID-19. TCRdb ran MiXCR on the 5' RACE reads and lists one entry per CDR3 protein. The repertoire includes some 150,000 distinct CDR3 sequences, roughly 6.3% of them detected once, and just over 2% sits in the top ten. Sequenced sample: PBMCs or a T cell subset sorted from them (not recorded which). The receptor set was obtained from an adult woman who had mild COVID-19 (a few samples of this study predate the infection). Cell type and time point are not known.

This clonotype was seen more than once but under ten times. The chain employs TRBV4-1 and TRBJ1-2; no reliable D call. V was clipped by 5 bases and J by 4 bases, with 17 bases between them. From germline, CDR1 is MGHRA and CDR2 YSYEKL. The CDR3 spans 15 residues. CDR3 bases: TGCGCCAGCAGCAACCCCCAGACTTCTGGCTATGGCTACACCTTC. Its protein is CASSNPQTSGYGYTF.

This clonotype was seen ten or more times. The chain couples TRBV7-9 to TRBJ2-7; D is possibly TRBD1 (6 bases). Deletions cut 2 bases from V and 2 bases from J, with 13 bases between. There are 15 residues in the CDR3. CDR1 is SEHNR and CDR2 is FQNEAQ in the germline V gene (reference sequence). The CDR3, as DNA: TGTGCCAGCAGCTTAAGAGGGACACTTACCTACGAGCAGTACTTC. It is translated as CASSLRGTLTYEQYF.

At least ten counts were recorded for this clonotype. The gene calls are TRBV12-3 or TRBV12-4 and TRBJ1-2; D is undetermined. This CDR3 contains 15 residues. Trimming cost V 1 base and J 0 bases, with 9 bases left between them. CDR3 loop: CASSLGPITNYGYTF. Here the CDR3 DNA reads TGTGCCAGCAGTTTAGGACCGATTACTAACTATGGCTACACCTTC.

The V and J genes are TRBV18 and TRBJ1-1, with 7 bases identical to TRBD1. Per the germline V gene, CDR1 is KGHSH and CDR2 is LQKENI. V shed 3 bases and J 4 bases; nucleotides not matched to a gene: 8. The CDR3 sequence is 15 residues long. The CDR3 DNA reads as TGTGCCAGCTCACCGGGTGAGGGGGCGGGCACTGAAGCTTTCTTT. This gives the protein CASSPGEGAGTEAFF. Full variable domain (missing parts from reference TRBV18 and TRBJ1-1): NAGVMQNPRHLVRRRGQEARLRCSPMKGHSHVYWYRQLPEEGLKFMVYLQKENIIDESGMPKERFSAEFPKEGPSILRIQQVVRGDSAAYFCASSPGEGAGTEAFFGQGTRLTVV.

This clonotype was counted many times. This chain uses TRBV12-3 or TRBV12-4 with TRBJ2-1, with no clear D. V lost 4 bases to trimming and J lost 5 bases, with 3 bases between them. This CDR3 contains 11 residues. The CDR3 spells CASSSDNEQFF. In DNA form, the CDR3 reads TGTGCCAGCAGTTCAGACAATGAGCAGTTCTTC.

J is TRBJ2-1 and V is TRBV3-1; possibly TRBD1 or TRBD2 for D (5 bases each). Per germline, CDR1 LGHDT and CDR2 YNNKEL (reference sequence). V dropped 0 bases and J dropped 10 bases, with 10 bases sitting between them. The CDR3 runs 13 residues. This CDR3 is CASSQDAGTEQFF. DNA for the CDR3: TGTGCCAGCAGCCAAGATGCTGGGACCGAGCAGTTCTTC.

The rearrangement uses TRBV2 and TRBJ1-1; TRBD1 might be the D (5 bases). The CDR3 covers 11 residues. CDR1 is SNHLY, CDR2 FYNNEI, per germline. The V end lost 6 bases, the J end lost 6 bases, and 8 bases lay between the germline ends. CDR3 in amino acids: CASSETAEAFF. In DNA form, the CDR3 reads TGTGCCAGCAGCGAGACAGCTGAAGCTTTCTTT.

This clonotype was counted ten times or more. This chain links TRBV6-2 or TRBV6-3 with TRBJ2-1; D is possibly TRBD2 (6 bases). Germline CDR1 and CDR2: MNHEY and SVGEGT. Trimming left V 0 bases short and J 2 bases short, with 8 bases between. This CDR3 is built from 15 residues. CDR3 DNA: TGTGCCAGCAGTTACTCGGAGGGGACCTACAATGAGCAGTTCTTC. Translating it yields CASSYSEGTYNEQFF.

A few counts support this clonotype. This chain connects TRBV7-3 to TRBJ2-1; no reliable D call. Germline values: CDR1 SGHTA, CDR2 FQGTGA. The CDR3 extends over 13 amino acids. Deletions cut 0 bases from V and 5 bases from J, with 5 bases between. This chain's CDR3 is CASSLTADNEQFF. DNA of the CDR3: TGTGCCAGCAGCTTAACCGCCGACAATGAGCAGTTCTTC.

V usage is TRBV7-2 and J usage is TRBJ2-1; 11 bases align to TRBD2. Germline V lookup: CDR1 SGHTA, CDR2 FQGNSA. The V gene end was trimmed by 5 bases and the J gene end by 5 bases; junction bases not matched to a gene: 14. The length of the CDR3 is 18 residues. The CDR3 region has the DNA TGTGCCAGCAGCCAGACTGTAGCGGGAGGGCCGTATAACAATGAGCAGTTCTTC. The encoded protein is CASSQTVAGGPYNNEQFF.

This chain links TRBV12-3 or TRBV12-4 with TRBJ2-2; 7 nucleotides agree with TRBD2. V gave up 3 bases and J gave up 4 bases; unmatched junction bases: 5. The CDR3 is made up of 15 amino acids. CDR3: CASSFAGEGTGELFF. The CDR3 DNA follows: TGTGCCAGCAGTTTTGCGGGAGAGGGCACCGGGGAGCTGTTTTTT.

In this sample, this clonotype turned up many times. The CDR3 reads CASSLSDSLSYEQYF. The CDR3, as DNA: TGTGCCAGCAGCTTAAGTGATAGCCTCTCCTACGAGCAGTACTTC. The chain recombines TRBV7-2 with TRBJ2-7; unclear D gene. The CDR3 sequence is 15 residues long. CDR1 and CDR2 from the germline V gene are SGHTA and FQGNSA. V was trimmed by 2 bases and J by 0 bases, leaving 11 bases between them.

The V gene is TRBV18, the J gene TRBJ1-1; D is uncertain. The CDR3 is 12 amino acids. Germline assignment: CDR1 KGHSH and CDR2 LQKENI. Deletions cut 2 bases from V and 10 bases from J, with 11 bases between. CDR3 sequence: CASSPGFRAAFF. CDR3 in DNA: TGTGCCAGCTCACCAGGCTTCCGAGCAGCTTTCTTT.

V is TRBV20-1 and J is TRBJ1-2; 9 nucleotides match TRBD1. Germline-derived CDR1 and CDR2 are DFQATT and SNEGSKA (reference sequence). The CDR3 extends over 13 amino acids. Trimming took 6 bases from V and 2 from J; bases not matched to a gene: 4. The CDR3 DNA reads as TGCAGTGCCCTCGGGACAGGGAACTATGGCTACACCTTC. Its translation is CSALGTGNYGYTF.

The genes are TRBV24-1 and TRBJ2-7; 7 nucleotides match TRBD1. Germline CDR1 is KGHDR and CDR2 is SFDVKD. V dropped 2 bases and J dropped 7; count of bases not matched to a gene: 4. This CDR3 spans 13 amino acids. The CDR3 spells CATSDSGQREQYF. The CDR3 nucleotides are TGTGCCACCAGTGATTCGGGACAGCGGGAGCAGTACTTC.

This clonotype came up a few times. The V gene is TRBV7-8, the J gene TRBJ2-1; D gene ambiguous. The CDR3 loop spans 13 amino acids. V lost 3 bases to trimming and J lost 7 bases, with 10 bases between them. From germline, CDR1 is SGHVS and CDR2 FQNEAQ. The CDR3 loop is CASSFSLGNEQFF. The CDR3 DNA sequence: TGTGCCAGCAGCTTCTCCTTGGGGAATGAGCAGTTCTTC.

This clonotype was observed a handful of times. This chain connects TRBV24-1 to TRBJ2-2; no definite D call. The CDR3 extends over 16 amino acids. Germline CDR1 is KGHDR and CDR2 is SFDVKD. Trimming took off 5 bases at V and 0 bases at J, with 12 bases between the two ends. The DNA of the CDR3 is TGTGCCACCAGTGGACTGACGGCCGCGAACACCGGGGAGCTGTTTTTT. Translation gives CATSGLTAANTGELFF.

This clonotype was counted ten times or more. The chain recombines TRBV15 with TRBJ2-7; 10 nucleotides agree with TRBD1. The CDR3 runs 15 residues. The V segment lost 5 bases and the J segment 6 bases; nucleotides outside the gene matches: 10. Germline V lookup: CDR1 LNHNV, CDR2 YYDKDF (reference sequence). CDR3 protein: CATSRKSGTGAEQYF. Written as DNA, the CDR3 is TGTGCCACCAGCCGAAAGTCCGGGACAGGGGCCGAGCAGTACTTC.

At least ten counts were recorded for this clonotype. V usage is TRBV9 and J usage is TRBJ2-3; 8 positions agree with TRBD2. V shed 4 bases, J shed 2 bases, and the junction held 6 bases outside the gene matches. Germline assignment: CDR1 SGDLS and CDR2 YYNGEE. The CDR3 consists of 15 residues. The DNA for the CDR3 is TGTGCCAGCAGCCGACTGACTAGCGCCACAGATACGCAGTATTTT. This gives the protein CASSRLTSATDTQYF.

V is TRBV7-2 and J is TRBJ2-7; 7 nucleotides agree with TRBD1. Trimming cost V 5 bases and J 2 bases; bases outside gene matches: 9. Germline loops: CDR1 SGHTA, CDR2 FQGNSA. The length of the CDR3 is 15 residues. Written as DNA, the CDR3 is TGTGCCAGCAGCCCCACAGGGGTGGGGGCCTACGAGCAGTACTTC. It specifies CASSPTGVGAYEQYF.